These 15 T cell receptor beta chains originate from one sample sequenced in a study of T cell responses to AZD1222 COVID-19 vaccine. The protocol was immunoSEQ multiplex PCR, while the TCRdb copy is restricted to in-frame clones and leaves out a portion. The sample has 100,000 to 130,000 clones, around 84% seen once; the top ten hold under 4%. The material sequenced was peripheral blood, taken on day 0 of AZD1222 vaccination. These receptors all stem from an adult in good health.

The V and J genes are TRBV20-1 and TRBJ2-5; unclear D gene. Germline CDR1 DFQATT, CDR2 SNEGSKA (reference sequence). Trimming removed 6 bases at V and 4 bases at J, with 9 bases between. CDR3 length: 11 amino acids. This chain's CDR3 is CSASPGETQYF. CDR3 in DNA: TGCAGTGCCTCCCCAGGAGAGACCCAGTACTTC.

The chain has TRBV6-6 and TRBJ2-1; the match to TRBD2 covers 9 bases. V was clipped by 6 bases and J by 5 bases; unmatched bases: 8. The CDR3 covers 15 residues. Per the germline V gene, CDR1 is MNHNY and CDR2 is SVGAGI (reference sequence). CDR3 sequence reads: CASRLRAGGDNEQFF. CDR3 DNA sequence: TGTGCCAGCAGGCTACGAGCGGGGGGAGACAATGAGCAGTTCTTC.

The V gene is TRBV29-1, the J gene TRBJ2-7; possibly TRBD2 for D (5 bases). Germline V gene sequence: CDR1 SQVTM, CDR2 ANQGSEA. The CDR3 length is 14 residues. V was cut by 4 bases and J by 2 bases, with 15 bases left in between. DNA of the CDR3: TGCAGCGTTGTCGTTTCGGGGTACACCTACGAGCAGTACTTC. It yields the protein CSVVVSGYTYEQYF.

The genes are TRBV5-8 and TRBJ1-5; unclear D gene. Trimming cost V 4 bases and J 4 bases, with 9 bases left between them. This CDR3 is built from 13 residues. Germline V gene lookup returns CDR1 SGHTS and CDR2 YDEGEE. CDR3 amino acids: CASSGIGNQPQHF. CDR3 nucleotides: TGTGCCAGCAGCGGTATCGGGAATCAGCCCCAGCATTTT.

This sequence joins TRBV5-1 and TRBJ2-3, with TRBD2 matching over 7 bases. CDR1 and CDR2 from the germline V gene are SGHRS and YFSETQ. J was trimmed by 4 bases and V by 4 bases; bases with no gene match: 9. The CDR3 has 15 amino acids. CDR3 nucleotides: TGCGCCAGCAGCCCCCCAGCGGGGTACGCAGATACGCAGTATTTT. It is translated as CASSPPAGYADTQYF.

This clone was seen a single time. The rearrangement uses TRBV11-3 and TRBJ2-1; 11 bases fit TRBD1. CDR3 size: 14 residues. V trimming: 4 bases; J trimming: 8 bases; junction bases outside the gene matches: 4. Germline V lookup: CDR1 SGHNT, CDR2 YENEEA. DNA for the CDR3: TGTGCCAGCAGCTCAGGACAGGGGGCAGATGAGCAGTTCTTC. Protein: CASSSGQGADEQFF.

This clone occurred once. The CDR3 DNA follows: TGTGCCAGCAGCTTCGGGACAGATACATCTGAAGCTTTCTTT. Translation gives CASSFGTDTSEAFF. The chain carries TRBV11-2 and TRBJ1-1, with TRBD1 matching 7 bases. The CDR3 sequence is 14 residues long. The junction had 7 bases not matched to a gene; V was cut back by 3 bases and J by 6 bases. Germline assignment: CDR1 SGHAT and CDR2 FQNNGV.

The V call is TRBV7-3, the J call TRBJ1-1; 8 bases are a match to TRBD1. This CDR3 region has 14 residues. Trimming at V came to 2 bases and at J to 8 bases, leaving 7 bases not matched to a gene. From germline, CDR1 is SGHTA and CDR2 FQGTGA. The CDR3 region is CASSLGTGSSEAFF. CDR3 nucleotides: TGTGCCAGCAGCTTAGGGACAGGATCATCAGAAGCTTTCTTT.

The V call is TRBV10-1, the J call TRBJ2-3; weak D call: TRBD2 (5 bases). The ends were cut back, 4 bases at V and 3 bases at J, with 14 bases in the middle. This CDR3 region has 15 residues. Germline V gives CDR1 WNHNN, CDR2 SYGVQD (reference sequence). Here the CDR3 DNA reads TGCGCCAGCAGTGCTGGAGCTCCGGGGACAGATACGCAGTATTTT. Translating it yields CASSAGAPGTDTQYF.

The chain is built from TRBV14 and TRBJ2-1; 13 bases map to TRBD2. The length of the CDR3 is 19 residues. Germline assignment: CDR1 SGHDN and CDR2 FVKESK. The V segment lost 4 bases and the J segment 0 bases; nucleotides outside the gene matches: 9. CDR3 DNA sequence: TGTGCCAGCAGCCCGGGGACTAGCGGGAATGTTATCTCCTACAATGAGCAGTTCTTC. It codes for CASSPGTSGNVISYNEQFF.

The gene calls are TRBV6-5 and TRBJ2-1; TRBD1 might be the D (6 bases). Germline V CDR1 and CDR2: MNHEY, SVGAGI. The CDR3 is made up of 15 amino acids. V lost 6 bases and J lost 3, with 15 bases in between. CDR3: CASRNRDIGYNEQFF. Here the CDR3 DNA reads TGTGCCAGCAGAAACCGGGACATAGGCTACAATGAGCAGTTCTTC.

CDR3 DNA: TGTGCCAGCAGTGAAGGTCGGGGTAGTATCCGCACTGAAGCTTTCTTT. Residues: CASSEGRGSIRTEAFF. The V call is TRBV6-1, the J call TRBJ1-1; no clear D. The CDR3 covers 16 residues. The V and J ends lost 1 base and 4 bases respectively, with 16 bases between them. CDR1 and CDR2 from the germline V gene are MNHNS and SASEGT.

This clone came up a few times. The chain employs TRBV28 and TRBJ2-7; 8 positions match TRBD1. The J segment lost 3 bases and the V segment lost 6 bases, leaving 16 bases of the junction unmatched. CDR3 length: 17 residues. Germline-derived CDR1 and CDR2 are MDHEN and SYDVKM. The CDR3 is CASSPGAWTGRIYEQYF. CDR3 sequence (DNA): TGTGCCAGCAGCCCTGGGGCTTGGACAGGGAGAATCTACGAGCAGTACTTC.

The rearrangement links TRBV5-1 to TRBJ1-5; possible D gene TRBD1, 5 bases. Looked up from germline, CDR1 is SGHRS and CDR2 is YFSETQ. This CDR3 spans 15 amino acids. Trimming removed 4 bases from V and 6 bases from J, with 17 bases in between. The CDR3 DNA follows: TGCGCCAGCAGCCCTGGGACCGACGGGTCTCAGCCCCAGCATTTT. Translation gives CASSPGTDGSQPQHF.

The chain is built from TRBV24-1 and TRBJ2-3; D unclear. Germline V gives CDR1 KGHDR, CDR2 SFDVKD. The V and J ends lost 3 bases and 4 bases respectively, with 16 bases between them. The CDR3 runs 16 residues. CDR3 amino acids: CATSDVAALIADTQYF. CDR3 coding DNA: TGTGCCACCAGTGATGTGGCAGCCCTGATCGCAGATACGCAGTATTTT.